One and the same sample provided the 23 T cell receptor beta chains below, sequenced in a study of beta chain features in type 1 diabetes. The investigators reverse transcribed all of the isolated RNA, so they sequenced expressed TCRB transcripts. Method: immunoSEQ multiplex PCR; TCRdb's copy keeps in-frame clones and lacks some. The table records 300,000 or so clones, 6.5% to 10% of them present only once. Sequencing was done on a sample of central memory CD4+ T cells from blood. These receptors all come from a woman in her late teens or twenties in good health.

This clone has just a few counts. The chain links TRBV28 to TRBJ1-5; D remains unclear. The CDR3 consists of 19 residues. Germline assignment: CDR1 MDHEN and CDR2 SYDVKM. V shed 3 bases and J shed 2 bases, with 23 bases lying between them. This CDR3 reads CASSFFSIGSPYGNQPQHF. CDR3 in DNA: TGTGCCAGCAGTTTTTTTTCTATCGGGAGTCCATATGGCAATCAGCCCCAGCATTTT.

This rearrangement joins TRBV5-1 to TRBJ2-7; 8 bases agree with TRBD2. V dropped 5 bases and J dropped 2; count of bases not matched to a gene: 6. CDR1 is SGHRS and CDR2 is YFSETQ in the germline V gene. The CDR3 runs to 14 residues. The CDR3 DNA follows: TGCGCCAGCAGGCCGGGACTAGATCCCTACGAGCAGTACTTC. Its translation is CASRPGLDPYEQYF.

This clone has at least ten counts. The chain employs TRBV27 and TRBJ2-1; D remains ambiguous. V was cut by 4 bases and J by 7 bases, with 14 bases left in between. The CDR3 covers 14 residues. Germline V lookup: CDR1 MNHEY, CDR2 SMNVEV (reference sequence). CDR3 sequence reads: CASSWDARANEQFF. CDR3 nucleotides: TGTGCCAGCAGTTGGGATGCCCGGGCGAATGAGCAGTTCTTC.

This clone has more than one count but fewer than ten. The rearrangement uses TRBV5-1 and TRBJ2-3; D uncertain. Germline V CDR1 and CDR2: SGHRS, YFSETQ. The V and J ends lost 0 bases and 4 bases respectively, with 3 bases between them. CDR3 length: 12 amino acids. CDR3 sequence: CASSLVADTQYF. The CDR3 DNA follows: TGCGCCAGCAGCTTGGTAGCAGATACGCAGTATTTT.

This clone has at least ten counts. The V gene is TRBV5-1, the J gene TRBJ2-7; maybe TRBD2 (6 bases). CDR1 SGHRS and CDR2 YFSETQ come from the germline V gene. V was pared by 0 bases and J by 6 bases, with 16 bases between. This CDR3 is built from 15 residues. CDR3 sequence reads: CASSLGGGKSGEQYF. As DNA, the CDR3 is TGCGCCAGCAGCTTGGGAGGCGGGAAGAGTGGCGAGCAGTACTTC.

The rearrangement uses TRBV11-2 and TRBJ2-2; 12 nucleotides agree with TRBD2. The CDR3 spans 14 residues. With V trimmed by 6 bases and J by 7 bases, 3 bases remained unmatched. The germline gives CDR1 SGHAT, CDR2 FQNNGV. DNA of the CDR3: TGTGCCAGCAGACGACTAGCGGGAGACGGGGAGCTGTTTTTT. It translates to CASRRLAGDGELFF.

The chain is built from TRBV7-9 and TRBJ1-4; D uncertain. Germline lookup yields CDR1 SEHNR and CDR2 FQNEAQ (reference sequence). The V and J ends lost 1 base and 11 bases respectively, with 8 bases between them. This CDR3 comprises 12 residues. The CDR3 nucleotides are TGTGCCAGCAGCTTAGAATTAGGGAAACTGTTTTTT. It specifies CASSLELGKLFF.

The rearrangement links TRBV28 to TRBJ2-1, with 8 bases matching TRBD2. With V trimmed by 5 bases and J by 4 bases, 7 bases remained unmatched. Germline values: CDR1 MDHEN, CDR2 SYDVKM. This CDR3 spans 15 amino acids. This CDR3 is CASSQSGRGYNEQFF. For the CDR3, the DNA is TGTGCCAGCAGTCAAAGCGGGAGAGGTTACAATGAGCAGTTCTTC.

The chain is built from TRBV5-1 and TRBJ2-5; TRBD1 agrees at 8 bases. The CDR3 is made up of 16 amino acids. Germline CDR1 is SGHRS and CDR2 is YFSETQ. The trim removed 5 bases at V and 5 bases at J, leaving 14 bases unmatched. Written as DNA, the CDR3 is TGCGCCAGCAGTAACGACAGGGGCCCGGGATGGGAGACCCAGTACTTC. Residues: CASSNDRGPGWETQYF.

This clone was found once. The J gene is TRBJ2-1, the V gene TRBV5-1; a possible D gene is TRBD1 (6 bases). Germline V CDR1 and CDR2: SGHRS, YFSETQ. Trimming removed 6 bases from V and 7 bases from J, with 17 bases in between. The CDR3 is 14 residues long. Here the CDR3 DNA reads TGCGCCAGCAATAGTGGGGGCCTACTTAATGAGCAGTTCTTC. It translates to CASNSGGLLNEQFF.

This clone has just a few counts. Other DNA sequences in this sample translate to the same CDR3. The chain is built from TRBV6-5 and TRBJ1-3; TRBD1 agrees at 8 bases. Germline V gene sequence: CDR1 MNHEY, CDR2 SVGAGI. This CDR3 has 14 amino acids. Losses at the gene ends were 6 bases for V and 4 bases for J; bases not matched to a gene: 5. CDR3 DNA: TGTGCCAGCAGAACTCAGGGGGCCGGAAACACCATATATTTT. Protein sequence: CASRTQGAGNTIYF.

This clone was picked up a small number of times. This chain uses TRBV6-6 with TRBJ1-1; D is unresolved. Germline assignment: CDR1 MNHNY and CDR2 SVGAGI (reference sequence). Trimming removed 1 base at V and 8 bases at J, with 8 bases between. The CDR3 sequence is 12 residues long. The CDR3 here is CASSYFPPEAFF. The CDR3 DNA reads TGTGCCAGCAGTTACTTTCCGCCCGAAGCTTTCTTT.

V usage is TRBV20-1 and J usage is TRBJ2-3; D gene unclear. The V gene lost 0 bases and the J gene lost 7 bases, with 5 bases spanning the gap. The CDR3 consists of 11 residues. Germline CDR1 reads DFQATT; CDR2 reads SNEGSKA (reference sequence). The CDR3 loop is CSARDLYTQYF. The DNA of the CDR3 is TGCAGTGCTAGAGATTTGTATACGCAGTATTTT.

This clone is a singleton in its sample. The rearrangement uses TRBV2 and TRBJ1-2; D not resolved. Trimming shortened V by 10 bases and J by 4 bases, and 10 bases separated the two germline ends. The CDR3 covers 11 residues. Per germline, CDR1 SNHLY and CDR2 FYNNEI. The CDR3 coding sequence is TGTGCCACTGGTTTCGGCTATGGCTACACCTTC. This translates into CATGFGYGYTF.

The chain links TRBV7-8 to TRBJ1-1, with 7 bases matching TRBD1. The germline gives CDR1 SGHVS, CDR2 FQNEAQ. CDR3 length equals 17 residues. The J segment lost 2 bases and the V segment lost 5 bases, leaving 14 bases of the junction unmatched. The DNA for the CDR3 is TGTGCCAGCAGCCGTAGTGGAATGACAGGGACTAACACTGAAGCTTTCTTT. Translation: CASSRSGMTGTNTEAFF.

The chain couples TRBV2 to TRBJ2-7; D may be TRBD2 (6 bases). Trimming shortened V by 5 bases and J by 3 bases, and 14 bases separated the two germline ends. Per the germline V gene, CDR1 is SNHLY and CDR2 is FYNNEI. The CDR3 extends over 14 amino acids. CDR3 nucleotides: TGTGCCAGCAGTCGGGAGAAAGGTGGCTACGAGCAGTACTTC. It encodes CASSREKGGYEQYF.

This clone was picked up many times. V usage is TRBV2 and J usage is TRBJ2-1; 13 bases map to TRBD2. V trimming: 6 bases; J trimming: 4 bases; junction bases outside the gene matches: 3. The CDR3 length is 15 residues. CDR1 is SNHLY, CDR2 FYNNEI, per germline. Here the CDR3 DNA reads TGTGCCAGCAGCGAACTAGCGGGAGGGTACAATGAGCAGTTCTTC. It encodes CASSELAGGYNEQFF.

To note about this clone: Given a far larger clone just one base away, this is likely a sequencing read error. J is TRBJ1-1 and V is TRBV29-1; D is possibly TRBD1 (5 bases). The V gene's germline CDR1 is SQVTM and CDR2 ANQGSEA. Trimming cost V 7 bases and J 5 bases, with 14 bases left between them. The length of the CDR3 is 12 residues. CDR3 in amino acids: CSASPEGTEAFF. The CDR3 DNA sequence: TGCAGCGCTAGCCCAGAGGGGACTGAAGCTTTCTTT.

This clone showed up just a few times. The rearrangement joins TRBV4-1 to TRBJ2-3; D may be TRBD2 (5 bases). The CDR3 extends over 14 amino acids. Between the trimmed V and J ends, which lost 4 bases and 2 bases, there was a span of 10 bases. The germline gives CDR1 MGHRA, CDR2 YSYEKL. CDR3 region: CASSPGINTDTQYF. CDR3 nucleotide sequence: TGCGCCAGCAGCCCGGGGATAAACACAGATACGCAGTATTTT.

A few counts support this clone. The genes are TRBV9 and TRBJ2-2; 9 nucleotides agree with TRBD2. This CDR3 region has 16 residues. The V gene end was trimmed by 1 base and the J gene end by 6 bases; junction bases not matched to a gene: 7. In germline, CDR1 is SGDLS, CDR2 YYNGEE. CDR3 sequence reads: CASSVNPGLAAGELFF. The CDR3 DNA reads TGTGCCAGCAGCGTAAACCCGGGACTAGCAGCCGGGGAGCTGTTTTTT.

The V and J genes are TRBV28 and TRBJ2-7, with TRBD2 matching over 7 bases. The CDR3 is 14 amino acids. The V and J ends lost 7 bases and 2 bases, in that order; junction bases with no gene match: 8. Germline-derived CDR1 and CDR2 are MDHEN and SYDVKM. CDR3: CASTGLRSPYEQYF. CDR3 nucleotide sequence: TGTGCCAGCACGGGACTACGGAGCCCCTACGAGCAGTACTTC.

This clone was observed a few times. The chain has TRBV27 and TRBJ2-2, with D possibly being TRBD1 (6 bases). The germline V gene has CDR1 MNHEY and CDR2 SMNVEV (reference sequence). The germline V and J ends were trimmed by 4 bases and 0 bases, with 12 bases remaining between them. The CDR3 is made up of 16 amino acids. CDR3 DNA: TGTGCCAGCAGTTCATCCAGGACAGCGAACACCGGGGAGCTGTTTTTT. Translating gives CASSSSRTANTGELFF.

This clone was detected only a few times. The rearrangement joins TRBV2 to TRBJ2-3; 10 positions match TRBD2. Germline-derived CDR1 and CDR2 are SNHLY and FYNNEI. V gave up 6 bases and J gave up 5 bases; unmatched junction bases: 5. CDR3 size: 14 residues. CDR3: CASRKREGIDTQYF. CDR3 DNA: TGTGCCAGCAGAAAGCGGGAGGGGATAGATACGCAGTATTTT.